This T cell receptor beta chain derives from a study of OX40 agonist ivuxolimab in advanced cancers. Findings of the study overall: It was also the case that some nonresponders had low normalized T-cell clonal expansion. At 0.1 to 3.0 mg/kg and by week 6, clonal expansion occurred in CD4+ and CD8+ blood T cells.

The CDR3 runs to 15 residues. Germline CDR1 MNHEY, CDR2 SVGAGI. J was trimmed by 5 bases and V by 6 bases; bases with no gene match: 6. Repertoires were generated with immunoSEQ multiplex PCR, while TCRdb's copy carries only in-frame clones and drops some. The sample yields fewer than 50,000 clones, about nine tenths seen once. Points on this clone: Its target is not known.

Sampling of blood occurred at baseline, cycle 4 day 1, and cycle 7 day 1. The rearrangement joins TRBV6-5 to TRBJ2-5; 13 positions match TRBD2. The source material was CD4+ or CD8+ T cells sorted from blood, sampled in a trial of the OX40 agonist ivuxolimab. This sequence originates from an adult with an advanced solid tumor such as melanoma, head and neck, liver or kidney cancer. The CDR3 loop reads CASSRTSGSRETQYF. As DNA, the CDR3 is TGTGCCAGCAGCAGGACTAGCGGGAGTAGGGAGACCCAGTACTTC.